One and the same sample provided the 13 T cell receptor beta chains below, sequenced in a study of a mutant IDH1 vaccine in newly diagnosed glioma. For these receptors, no antigen is known. The data were produced by immunoSEQ multiplex PCR, yet TCRdb's version contains in-frame clones alone and is incomplete. The profile shows tens of thousands of clones, 84% of them singletons. Time point of the sample: week 47, end of study. Vaccine doses each comprised 300 ug of mutant IDH1 20-mer peptide, with topical imiquimod. Sequencing used PBMCs, obtained from a glioma patient whose treatment included an IDH1 peptide vaccine. These receptors originate from a man aged 35-49 years with glioma.

This clone was picked up one time. V and J are TRBV5-1 and TRBJ1-2; D possibly corresponds to TRBD1 (5 bases). The germline V gene encodes CDR1 SGHRS and CDR2 YFSETQ. The CDR3 contains 15 residues. Trimming removed 0 bases from V and 8 bases from J, with 17 bases in between. The CDR3 sequence: CASSLAGLGTGGYTF. CDR3 bases: TGCGCCAGCAGCTTGGCCGGTCTCGGGACTGGCGGCTACACCTTC.

The J gene is TRBJ1-1, the V gene TRBV19; D call uncertain. Trimming pared 2 bases from V and 1 base from J, leaving 8 bases between. The CDR3 sequence is 14 residues long. The germline CDR1 and CDR2 sequences are LNHDA and SQIVND (reference sequence). Here the CDR3 DNA reads TGTGCCAGTAGTATATCGGCACAGAACACTGAAGCTTTCTTT. Its protein is CASSISAQNTEAFF.

J is TRBJ1-5 and V is TRBV25-1, with D uncertain. Deletions cut 2 bases from V and 8 bases from J, with 10 bases between. Germline loops: CDR1 MGHDK, CDR2 SYGVNS. This CDR3 has 13 residues. DNA of the CDR3: TGTGCCAGCAGTGAACCCGGTAAGGAGCCCCAGCATTTT. This sequence encodes CASSEPGKEPQHF.

In its sample, this clone was seen once. V gene TRBV5-5 combines with J gene TRBJ2-7, with a tentative D call TRBD2 (6 bases). CDR3 length: 14 amino acids. Germline lookup yields CDR1 SGHKS and CDR2 YYEKEE (reference sequence). With 0 bases removed from V and 0 bases from J, the gap between germline ends came to 7 bases. The CDR3 reads CASSLDGSSYEQYF. The CDR3 DNA follows: TGTGCCAGCAGCTTGGACGGGAGCTCCTACGAGCAGTACTTC. Full variable domain (missing parts from reference TRBV5-5 and TRBJ2-7): DAGVTQSPTHLIKTRGQQVTLRCSPISGHKSVSWYQQVLGQGPQFIFQYYEKEERGRGNFPDRFSARQFPNYSSELNVNALLLGDSALYLCASSLDGSSYEQYFGPGTRLTVT.

In DNA, the CDR3 is TGCGCCAGCAGCCAAGGGACAACCCAGGGTTCCATGGAGTACTTC. Translation: CASSQGTTQGSMEYF. The chain links TRBV5-1 to TRBJ2-7; D possibly corresponds to TRBD1 (6 bases). Germline CDR1 and CDR2: SGHRS and YFSETQ. The V gene lost 4 bases and the J gene lost 11 bases, with 25 bases spanning the gap. The CDR3 sequence is 15 residues long.

The chain combines TRBV18 with TRBJ1-4, with 8 bases aligning to TRBD1. The V gene's germline CDR1 is KGHSH and CDR2 LQKENI. The CDR3 loop spans 16 amino acids. V lost 3 bases, J lost 5 bases, and 8 bases stayed unmatched. In DNA form, the CDR3 reads TGTGCCAGCTCACCGAGAACAGGGGGTCGGAATGAAAAACTGTTTTTT. It translates to CASSPRTGGRNEKLFF.

The rearrangement uses TRBV27 and TRBJ2-7; D possibly corresponds to TRBD1 (6 bases). The CDR3 consists of 14 residues. The germline V and J ends were trimmed by 6 bases and 6 bases, with 18 bases remaining between them. Germline V gene sequence: CDR1 MNHEY, CDR2 SMNVEV (reference sequence). The CDR3 DNA follows: TGTGCCAGCAGGACCGGGTCCTGGACAGCCGAGCAGTACTTC. It translates to CASRTGSWTAEQYF.

The V and J genes are TRBV19 and TRBJ1-1; D is unclear. The CDR3 runs to 12 residues. Germline lookup yields CDR1 LNHDA and CDR2 SQIVND (reference sequence). The V end lost 5 bases, the J end lost 6 bases, and 10 bases lay between the germline ends. DNA of the CDR3: TGTGCCAGTAGTGACCCGGACCCTGAAGCTTTCTTT. Protein sequence: CASSDPDPEAFF.

The rearrangement joins TRBV29-1 to TRBJ2-3; D gene ambiguous. Germline V gives CDR1 SQVTM, CDR2 ANQGSEA. V lost 7 bases and J 1 base, leaving 9 bases between the germline ends. CDR3 size: 12 residues. CDR3 residues: CSGSVGTDTQYF. DNA of the CDR3: TGCAGCGGGAGTGTAGGCACAGATACGCAGTATTTT.

The V call is TRBV7-9, the J call TRBJ2-2; TRBD1 agrees at 9 bases. In germline, CDR1 is SEHNR, CDR2 FQNEAQ (reference sequence). Unmatched junction bases numbered 0, after V lost 1 base and J lost 6 bases. CDR3 length equals 14 residues. The CDR3 bases are TGTGCCAGCAGCTTAGGGGACAGGGCCGGGGAGCTGTTTTTT. It encodes CASSLGDRAGELFF.

V gene TRBV7-9 combines with J gene TRBJ1-3; D gene unclear. The CDR3 spans 16 residues. Per germline, CDR1 SEHNR and CDR2 FQNEAQ (reference sequence). The germline V and J ends were trimmed by 1 base and 0 bases, with 10 bases remaining between them. This CDR3 is CASSLEGLPSGNTIYF. In DNA form, the CDR3 reads TGTGCCAGCAGCTTAGAAGGTCTCCCCTCTGGAAACACCATATATTTT.

The V call is TRBV19, the J call TRBJ2-7; D is perhaps TRBD1 (5 bases). This CDR3 has 15 residues. The V and J ends lost 5 bases and 0 bases respectively, with 14 bases between them. The germline CDR1 and CDR2 sequences are LNHDA and SQIVND (reference sequence). The CDR3 sequence is CASSPRPDSSYEQYF. The DNA for the CDR3 is TGTGCCAGTAGTCCCAGGCCAGACAGCTCCTACGAGCAGTACTTC.

The rearrangement uses TRBV7-2 and TRBJ2-3, with TRBD1 matching over 8 bases. The CDR3 runs 17 residues. With V trimmed by 0 bases and J by 6 bases, 11 bases remained unmatched. Germline CDR1 reads SGHTA; CDR2 reads FQGNSA. The CDR3 sequence is CASSLAFPQGDADTQYF. The DNA for the CDR3 is TGTGCCAGCAGCTTAGCGTTTCCACAGGGGGACGCGGATACGCAGTATTTT.